This T cell receptor beta chain derives from a study of T cells in Graves' hyperthyroidism and ophthalmopathy. Amplified TCR beta CDR3 regions came from RNA transcripts. The HTBI primer set drove a first-round RT-PCR of the TCR CDR3. TCRdb re-analysed the multiplex PCR reads in MiXCR, keeping a single row per CDR3 protein. The data hold 250,000 to 300,000 distinct CDR3 sequences, with roughly 15% observed a single time. In this sample, this clonotype turned up many times. Its specificity is unknown. CDR1 is ENHRY, CDR2 SYGVKD, per germline. The V end lost 4 bases, the J end lost 3 bases, and 5 bases lay between the germline ends. The CDR3 runs to 12 residues. Study results and caveats: Also found in blood were most expanded thyroid clonotypes above 0.001.

The clonotype was recovered from a woman between 40 and 55 years old with Graves' hyperthyroidism that later progressed to Graves' ophthalmopathy. The gene calls are TRBV10-3 and TRBJ2-3; D gene ambiguous. Sequenced material: blood. In DNA form, the CDR3 reads TGTGCCATCAGTGGGGGTACAGATACGCAGTATTTT. Translated: CAISGGTDTQYF.